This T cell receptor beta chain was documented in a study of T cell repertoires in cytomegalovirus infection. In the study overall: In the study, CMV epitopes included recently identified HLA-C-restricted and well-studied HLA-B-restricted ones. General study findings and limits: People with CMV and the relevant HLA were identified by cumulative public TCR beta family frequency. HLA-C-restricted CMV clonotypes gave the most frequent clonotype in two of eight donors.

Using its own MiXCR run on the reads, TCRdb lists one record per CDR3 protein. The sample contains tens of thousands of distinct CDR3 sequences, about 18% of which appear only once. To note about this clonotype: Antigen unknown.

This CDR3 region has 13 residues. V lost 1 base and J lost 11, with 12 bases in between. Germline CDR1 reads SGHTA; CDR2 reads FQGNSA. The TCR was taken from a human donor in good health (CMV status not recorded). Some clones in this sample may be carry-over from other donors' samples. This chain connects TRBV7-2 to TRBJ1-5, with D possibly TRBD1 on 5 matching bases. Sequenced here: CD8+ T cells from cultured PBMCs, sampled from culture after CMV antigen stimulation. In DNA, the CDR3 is TGTGCCAGCAGCTTAGAACGGGACCGGGCCCAGCATTTT. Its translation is CASSLERDRAQHF.